This T cell receptor (beta chain) came from a study of PD-1 blockade in classical Hodgkin lymphoma. Profiled with immunoSEQ multiplex PCR; TCRdb holds only in-frame clones, not every one. The data show some 64,000 clones, approximately 90% seen once. Every one of the patients relapsed after autologous stem cell transplantation (brentuximab vedotin exposure was variable). Trimming took off 3 bases at V and 2 bases at J, with 8 bases between the two ends. The CDR3 extends over 13 amino acids. Germline V CDR1 and CDR2: MNHNS, SASEGT. V is TRBV6-1 and J is TRBJ2-7; no clear D. The sequence was obtained from a human donor with classical Hodgkin lymphoma. The specimen comprised peripheral blood mononuclear cells (PBMCs), sampled at baseline. This CDR3 is CASSDSLTYEQYF. In nucleotides, the CDR3 is TGTGCCAGCAGTGACAGTTTAACCTACGAGCAGTACTTC.